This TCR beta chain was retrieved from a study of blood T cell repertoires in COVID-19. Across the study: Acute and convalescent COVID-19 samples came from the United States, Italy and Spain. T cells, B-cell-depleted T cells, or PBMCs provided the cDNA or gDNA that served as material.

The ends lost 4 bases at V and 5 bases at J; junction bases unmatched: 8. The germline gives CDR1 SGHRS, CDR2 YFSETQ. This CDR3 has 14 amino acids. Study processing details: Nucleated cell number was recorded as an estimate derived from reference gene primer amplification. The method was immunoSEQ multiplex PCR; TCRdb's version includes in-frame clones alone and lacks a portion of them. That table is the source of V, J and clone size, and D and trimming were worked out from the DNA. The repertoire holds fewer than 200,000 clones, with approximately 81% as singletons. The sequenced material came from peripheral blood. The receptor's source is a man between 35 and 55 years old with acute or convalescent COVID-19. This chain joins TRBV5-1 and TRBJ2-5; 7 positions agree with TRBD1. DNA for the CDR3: TGCGCCAGCAGCCGGGACAGCCGCGGGGAGACCCAGTACTTC. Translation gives CASSRDSRGETQYF. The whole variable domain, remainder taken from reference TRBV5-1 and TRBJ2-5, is KAGVTQTPRYLIKTRGQQVTLSCSPISGHRSVSWYQQTPGQGLQFLFEYFSETQRNKGNFPGRFSGRQFSNSRSEMNVSTLELGDSALYLCASSRDSRGETQYFGPGTRLLVL.